This is a list of T cell receptor beta chains from one sample in a study of blood T cell repertoires in COVID-19. Repertoires were generated with immunoSEQ multiplex PCR, while TCRdb's copy carries only in-frame clones and drops some. The sample consists of some 390,000 clones, roughly nine tenths of them appearing once. Sequences were obtained from PBMCs or T cells enriched from blood (not recorded which). All receptors derive from a man between 25 and 39 years old who had recovered from COVID-19. Both conserved end residues are part of each CDR3. The order of the fields is J gene, V gene, D gene, clone size, CDR3 protein, CDR3 DNA. A D gene is named only where the DNA matches it firmly. A clone size is listed for some rows: how often the clone was seen (once, few, many), or a class if it is expanded.

TRBJ2-3,TRBV7-2,-,-,CASSPSVSTDTQYF,TGTGCCAGCAGCCCCTCGGTTAGCACAGATACGCAGTATTTT
TRBJ2-3,TRBV5-6,TRBD1,-,CASSLAPGGEADTQYF,TGTGCCAGCAGCTTGGCCCCAGGGGGCGAGGCAGATACGCAGTATTTT
TRBJ2-7,TRBV18,TRBD1,-,CASSPQGASSSYEQYF,TGTGCCAGCTCACCACAGGGGGCTTCGAGCTCCTACGAGCAGTACTTC
TRBJ1-6,TRBV9,-,-,CASSVATGLASRLHF,TGTGCCAGCAGCGTAGCTACGGGGTTGGCCTCGCGCCTCCACTTT
TRBJ1-3,TRBV7-9,-,-,CASSLSPDSGNTIYF,TGTGCCAGCAGCCTATCCCCTGACTCTGGAAACACCATATATTTT
TRBJ2-5,TRBV12-5,-,once,CASGLAREETQYF,TGTGCTAGTGGTTTGGCCCGGGAAGAGACCCAGTACTTC
TRBJ1-5,TRBV28,TRBD1,-,CASSFVQTGSQPQHF,TGTGCCAGCAGTTTCGTGCAGACAGGGAGCCAGCCCCAGCATTTT
TRBJ1-5,TRBV2,TRBD1,-,CASSQTGGSGNQPQHF,TGTGCCAGCAGCCAAACAGGGGGCTCTGGCAATCAGCCCCAGCATTTT
TRBJ2-2,TRBV14,-,once,CASSQDKTGELFF,TGTGCCAGCAGCCAAGACAAAACCGGGGAGCTGTTTTTT
TRBJ2-2,TRBV24-1,-,-,CATSDQGIGELFF,TGTGCCACCAGTGATCAGGGGATCGGGGAGCTGTTTTTT
TRBJ1-4,TRBV18,-,-,CASSPKSLNEKLFF,TGTGCCAGCTCACCAAAGAGCCTGAATGAAAAACTGTTTTTT
TRBJ2-7,TRBV11-2,-,-,CASSLTAGGNPYEQYF,TGTGCCAGCAGCTTGACTGCTGGCGGGAACCCCTACGAGCAGTACTTC
TRBJ2-3,TRBV4-1,-,-,CASSQVGGITDTQYF,TGCGCCAGCAGCCAAGTTGGAGGGATTACAGATACGCAGTATTTT
TRBJ2-1,TRBV12-3/TRBV12-4,-,-,CASSIPQGFEQFF,TGTGCCAGCAGCATACCACAGGGCTTTGAGCAGTTCTTC
TRBJ2-3,TRBV6-4,TRBD1,-,CASSKDRGTDTQYF,TGTGCCAGCAGTAAGGACAGGGGCACAGATACGCAGTATTTT
TRBJ1-5,TRBV19,TRBD1,-,CASSLRQGNSNQPQHF,TGTGCCAGTAGTCTCCGACAGGGGAATAGCAATCAGCCCCAGCATTTT
TRBJ1-1,TRBV29-1,TRBD1,-,CSVVQGGNTEAFF,TGCAGCGTTGTTCAGGGGGGAAACACTGAAGCTTTCTTT
TRBJ2-7,TRBV28,-,-,CASNWDNYEQYF,TGTGCCAGCAACTGGGACAACTACGAGCAGTACTTC
TRBJ2-2,TRBV28,TRBD1,once,CASSSTGTNTGELFF,TGTGCCAGCAGTTCGACAGGGACCAACACCGGGGAGCTGTTTTTT
TRBJ1-1,TRBV30,-,-,CAWTPWGGSGAFF,TGTGCCTGGACCCCTTGGGGGGGGAGTGGAGCTTTCTTT
TRBJ2-7,TRBV2,-,-,CASSVQERSYEQYF,TGTGCCAGCAGTGTCCAGGAACGGTCCTACGAGCAGTACTTC
TRBJ2-7,TRBV3-1/TRBV3-2,-,-,CASSPRVGLEYEQYF,TGTGCCAGCAGCCCCAGGGTGGGACTTGAATACGAGCAGTACTTC
TRBJ2-7,TRBV12-3/TRBV12-4,TRBD1,-,CASSRDRGEQYF,TGTGCCAGCAGCCGGGACAGGGGCGAGCAGTACTTC
TRBJ2-1,TRBV5-4,TRBD2,-,CASSLAGNEQFF,TGTGCCAGCAGCCTAGCGGGCAATGAGCAGTTCTTC
TRBJ1-1,TRBV18,-,few,CASSRGSDTEAFF,TGTGCCAGCTCACGAGGCTCAGACACTGAAGCTTTCTTT
TRBJ2-1,TRBV12-3/TRBV12-4,TRBD2,-,CASSIGLAEQFF,TGTGCCAGCAGTATCGGACTAGCGGAGCAGTTCTTC
TRBJ1-6,TRBV11-1,TRBD1,-,CASSLTGEDSPLHF,TGTGCCAGCAGCTTAACAGGGGAAGATTCACCCCTCCACTTT
TRBJ2-7,TRBV9,-,-,CASSVAQGSYEQYF,TGTGCCAGCAGCGTGGCTCAGGGCTCCTACGAGCAGTACTTC
TRBJ2-1,TRBV7-2,TRBD2,-,CASSLTWREGPSSYNEQFF,TGTGCCAGCAGCTTAACCTGGCGGGAGGGCCCGAGCTCCTACAATGAGCAGTTCTTC
TRBJ2-6,TRBV7-2,TRBD2,-,CASSPRTSGSIGVLTF,TGTGCCAGCAGCCCCCGGACTAGCGGGAGTATTGGCGTCCTGACTTTC
TRBJ2-7,TRBV6-1,-,-,CASSEDGTEQYF,TGTGCCAGCAGTGAGGACGGGACAGAGCAGTACTTC
TRBJ2-1,TRBV5-6,-,once,CASSLPTGNEQFF,TGTGCCAGCAGCCTACCTACGGGGAATGAGCAGTTCTTC
TRBJ1-4,TRBV21-1,-,once,CASTGGELFF,TGTGCCAGCACGGGGGGGGAACTGTTTTTT
TRBJ2-3,TRBV27,TRBD2,-,CASSSLLAGGPDTQYF,TGTGCCAGCAGTTCCCTACTAGCGGGAGGGCCAGATACGCAGTATTTT
TRBJ2-5,TRBV11-2,TRBD2,-,CASSLLAGGMQETQYF,TGTGCCAGCAGCTTACTAGCGGGAGGGATGCAAGAGACCCAGTACTTC
TRBJ1-5,TRBV6-1,-,-,CASSEYGGQPQHF,TGTGCCAGCAGTGAATACGGGGGGCAGCCCCAGCATTTT
TRBJ1-6,TRBV24-1,-,-,CATSDPREGPNSPLHF,TGTGCCACCAGTGATCCGCGGGAGGGGCCTAATTCACCCCTCCACTTT
TRBJ2-2,TRBV7-2,-,-,CASSLALGANTGELFF,TGTGCCAGCAGCTTAGCGCTGGGGGCTAACACCGGGGAGCTGTTTTTT
TRBJ1-4,TRBV25-1,-,-,CASTWGGGEKLFF,TGTGCCAGCACATGGGGGGGTGGTGAAAAACTGTTTTTT
TRBJ2-7,TRBV5-1,-,-,CASSLVYRSYEQYF,TGCGCCAGCAGCCTCGTCTACAGGTCCTACGAGCAGTACTTC
TRBJ1-1,TRBV4-2,-,-,CASSQTWPREGEAFF,TGTGCCAGCAGCCAAACCTGGCCCAGGGAGGGGGAGGCTTTCTTT
TRBJ1-4,TRBV5-4,TRBD1,once,CASSFGQGSTTNEKLFF,TGTGCCAGCAGCTTCGGACAGGGGAGCACAACTAATGAAAAACTGTTTTTT
TRBJ2-7,TRBV28,TRBD2,-,CARNLGLAGGPILEQYF,TGTGCCCGCAACTTGGGACTAGCGGGAGGGCCTATACTCGAGCAGTACTTC
TRBJ2-5,TRBV18,TRBD2,few,CASSTLADNQETQYF,TGTGCCAGCTCAACACTAGCGGACAACCAAGAGACCCAGTACTTC
TRBJ1-5,TRBV19,-,-,CASTPRGRFRGQPQHF,TGTGCCAGTACCCCACGAGGGCGGTTCCGGGGTCAGCCCCAGCATTTT
TRBJ1-1,TRBV16,TRBD1,-,CASSPRQGAATEAFF,TGTGCCAGCAGCCCGCGACAGGGCGCAGCCACTGAAGCTTTCTTT
TRBJ2-1,TRBV18,TRBD2,-,CASSPATSGPYNEQFF,TGTGCCAGCTCACCCGCTACTAGCGGGCCGTACAATGAGCAGTTCTTC
TRBJ1-1,TRBV18,-,-,CASSGGQEAFF,TGTGCCAGCTCAGGTGGACAGGAAGCTTTCTTT
TRBJ1-1,TRBV28,-,-,CASRGEGDIMNTEAFF,TGTGCCAGCAGGGGCGAGGGGGACATCATGAACACTGAAGCTTTCTTT
TRBJ2-3,TRBV10-3,TRBD2,once,CAISETSGRGNTQYF,TGTGCCATCAGTGAAACTAGCGGGAGGGGAAATACGCAGTATTTT